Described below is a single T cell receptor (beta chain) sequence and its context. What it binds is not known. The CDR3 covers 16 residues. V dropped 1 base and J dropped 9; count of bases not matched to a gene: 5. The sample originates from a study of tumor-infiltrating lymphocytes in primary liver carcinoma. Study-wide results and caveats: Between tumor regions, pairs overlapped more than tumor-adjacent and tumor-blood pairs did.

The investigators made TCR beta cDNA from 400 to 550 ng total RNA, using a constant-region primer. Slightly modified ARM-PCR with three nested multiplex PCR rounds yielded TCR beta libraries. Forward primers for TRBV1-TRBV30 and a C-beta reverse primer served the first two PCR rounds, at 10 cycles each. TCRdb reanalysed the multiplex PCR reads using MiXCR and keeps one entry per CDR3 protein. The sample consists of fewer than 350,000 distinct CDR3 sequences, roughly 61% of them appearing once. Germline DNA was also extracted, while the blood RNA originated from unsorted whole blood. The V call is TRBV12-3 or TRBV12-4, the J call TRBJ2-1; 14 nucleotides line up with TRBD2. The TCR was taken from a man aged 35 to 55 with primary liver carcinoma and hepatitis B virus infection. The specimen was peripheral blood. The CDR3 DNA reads TGTGCCAGCAGTTTAGGGGGACTAGCGGGAGCGCGTGAGCAGTTCTTC. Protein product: CASSLGGLAGAREQFF.